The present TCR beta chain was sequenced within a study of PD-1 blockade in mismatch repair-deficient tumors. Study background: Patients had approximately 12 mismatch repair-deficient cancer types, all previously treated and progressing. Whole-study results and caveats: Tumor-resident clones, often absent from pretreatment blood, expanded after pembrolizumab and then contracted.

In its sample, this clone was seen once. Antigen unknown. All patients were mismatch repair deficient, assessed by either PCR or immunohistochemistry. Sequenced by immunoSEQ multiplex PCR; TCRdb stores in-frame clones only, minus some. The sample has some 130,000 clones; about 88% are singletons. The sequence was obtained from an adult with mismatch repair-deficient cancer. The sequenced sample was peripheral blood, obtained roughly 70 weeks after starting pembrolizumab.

CDR3 DNA: TGTGCCAGCAGCTTGTTTGGCGCGGGTTCCAATGAGCAGTTCTTC. The encoded protein is CASSLFGAGSNEQFF. The chain is built from TRBV11-2 and TRBJ2-1; a possible D gene is TRBD2 (5 bases). The germline V gene encodes CDR1 SGHAT and CDR2 FQNNGV. Trimming removed 3 bases at V and 6 bases at J, with 15 bases between. The CDR3 contains 15 residues.